This TCR beta chain was captured by sequencing in a study of cytomegalovirus exposure and HLA in healthy donors. This CDR3 region has 12 residues. The V end lost 3 bases, the J end lost 9 bases, and 12 bases lay between the germline ends. CDR1 is SQVTM, CDR2 ANQGSEA, per germline. Use of 60 Vbeta and 13 Jbeta primers characterized the PCR. The data were produced by immunoSEQ multiplex PCR, yet TCRdb's version contains in-frame clones alone and is incomplete. The table lists about 55,000 clones. The chain recombines TRBV29-1 with TRBJ2-1; no clear D gene. Sequenced material: PBMCs. The receptor was isolated from a man over 45 in good health and CMV-seropositive. The CDR3 bases are TGCAGCGTTGACACCCCAGTAGCTGAGCAGTTCTTC. Amino acid sequence: CSVDTPVAEQFF.